The T cell receptor (beta chain) described here comes from a study of CD8 T cells in Susac syndrome. For the study at large: Clinical remission applied to roughly 8 sequenced Susac syndrome patients, and roughly six had active disease. Treatment at blood withdrawal was none, corticosteroids, or intravenous immunoglobulin alone in Susac syndrome patients.

The V and J ends lost 4 bases and 4 bases respectively, with 8 bases between them. The CDR3 has 11 amino acids. Germline V gene data show CDR1 as SQVTM and CDR2 as ANQGSEA. The RNA input was about 0.5 to 1 ug, and it was reverse transcribed with random hexamers. Amplification of TCR beta CDR3 by immunoSEQ multiplex PCR spanned 54 Vbeta and 13 Jbeta. TCRdb re-called the immunoSEQ multiplex PCR reads through MiXCR, storing one row per CDR3 protein. Here the sample spans about 140,000 distinct CDR3 sequences, more than 85% being singletons. Sequencing of TCR beta was performed on blood CD8+ and CD4+ T cells.

The sequence was obtained from a human donor with Susac syndrome. Material: CD8+ T cells from PBMCs. V and J are TRBV29-1 and TRBJ2-7; no clear D gene. This CDR3 reads CSVAFQYEQYF. As DNA, the CDR3 is TGCAGCGTTGCTTTCCAATACGAGCAGTACTTC.